Below are 5 T cell receptor beta chains sequenced from a single sample in a study of cytomegalovirus exposure and HLA in healthy donors. PCR involved 60 Vbeta and 13 Jbeta primers. Repertoires were generated with immunoSEQ multiplex PCR, while TCRdb's copy carries only in-frame clones and drops some. The sample shows approximately 190,000 clones, 81% of them seen only once. Sequencing was performed on PBMCs. The receptor source for this set is a man aged 40-49 years in good health and CMV-seropositive.

The gene calls are TRBV25-1 and TRBJ1-2; D unresolved. The CDR3 spans 15 residues. Germline loops: CDR1 MGHDK, CDR2 SYGVNS. Trimming pared 2 bases from V and 3 bases from J, leaving 13 bases between. Written as DNA, the CDR3 is TGTGCCAGCAGTGAAGGAGGTGGGGAGGACTATGGCTACACCTTC. This sequence encodes CASSEGGGEDYGYTF.

The J gene is TRBJ1-3, the V gene TRBV6-5; tentatively, D is TRBD1 (6 bases). The V end was cut by 6 bases, the J end by 2 bases, with 14 bases between. The CDR3 runs 15 residues. Germline V CDR1 and CDR2: MNHEY, SVGAGI. The CDR3 sequence: CASSPNRATGNTIYF. The DNA for the CDR3 is TGTGCCAGCAGCCCAAACAGGGCTACTGGAAACACCATATATTTT.

This CDR3 reads CASSLLGVYEQYF. The CDR3 DNA is TGTGCCAGCAGCTTGCTGGGAGTATACGAGCAGTACTTC. This rearrangement joins TRBV13 to TRBJ2-7; D might be TRBD2 (5 bases). This CDR3 is built from 13 residues. Germline CDR1 reads PRHDT; CDR2 reads FYEKMQ (reference sequence). V was shortened by 3 bases and J by 4 bases, with 10 bases between the two germline ends.

This clone has just a few counts. This sequence joins TRBV23-1 and TRBJ2-1, with 13 bases identical to TRBD2. TRBV23-1 is an ORF for which the function is uncertain. This CDR3 contains 15 residues. The J segment lost 7 bases and the V segment lost 8 bases, leaving 8 bases of the junction unmatched. The DNA of the CDR3 is TGCGCCAGCGGCCAGGGACTAGCGGGGATTAATGAGCAGTTCTTC. Protein sequence: CASGQGLAGINEQFF.

The CDR3 spells CASNAVGSTYNEQFF. CDR3 coding DNA: TGTGCCAGCAATGCGGTCGGCAGCACCTACAATGAGCAGTTCTTC. The rearrangement uses TRBV5-5 and TRBJ2-1; D gene uncertain. Between the trimmed V and J ends, which lost 6 bases and 2 bases, there was a span of 15 bases. This CDR3 is built from 15 residues. Germline assignment: CDR1 SGHKS and CDR2 YYEKEE (reference sequence).